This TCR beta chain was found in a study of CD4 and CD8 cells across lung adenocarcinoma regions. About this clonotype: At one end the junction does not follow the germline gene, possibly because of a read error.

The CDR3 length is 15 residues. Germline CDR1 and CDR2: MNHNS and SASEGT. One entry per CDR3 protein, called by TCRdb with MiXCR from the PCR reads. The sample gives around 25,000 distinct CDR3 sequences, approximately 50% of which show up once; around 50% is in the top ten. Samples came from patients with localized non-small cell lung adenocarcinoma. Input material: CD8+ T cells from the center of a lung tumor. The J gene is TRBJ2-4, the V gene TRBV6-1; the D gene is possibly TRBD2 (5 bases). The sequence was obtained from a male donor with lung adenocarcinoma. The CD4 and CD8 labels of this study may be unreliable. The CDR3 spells CASIAVVGAGDMQYF. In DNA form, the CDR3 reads TGTGCCAGCATCGCGGTAGTGGGAGCCGGAGACATGCAGTATTTC.